This T cell receptor beta chain was found in a study of human T cells and chemical hapten exposure. This clonotype was found many times. The study extracted total RNA from unfractionated whole blood. V was trimmed by 1 base and J by 1 base, leaving 7 bases between them. Germline V gene data show CDR1 as SGHDN and CDR2 as FVKESK. CDR3 size: 14 residues. Separate cDNA molecules received unique molecular identifiers, which the library attached to them. TCRdb passed the reads through MiXCR, listing each CDR3 protein once. Of about 120,000 distinct CDR3 sequences listed, 8% to 9.5% are singletons. The source of this sequence is a human donor in good health. Some clones in this sample may be carry-over from other donors' samples. This rearrangement joins TRBV14 to TRBJ1-1; D remains unclear. Sequenced input: whole blood. CDR3 nucleotides: TGTGCCAGCAGCCAAGGACCGGCGAACACTGAAGCTTTCTTT. It specifies CASSQGPANTEAFF.